Only a few counts were recorded for the clone carrying this T cell receptor beta chain. TCRdb's copy holds only in-frame clones and misses some; the assay was immunoSEQ multiplex PCR. Counted here are 60,000 to 80,000 clones, roughly nine tenths occurring once; the ten biggest clones make up about a sixth. The data are from a study of blood T cell repertoires in COVID-19. The CDR3 sequence is 11 residues long. Germline V CDR1 and CDR2: GTSNPN, SVGIG (reference sequence). Trimming pared 2 bases from V and 9 bases from J, leaving 11 bases between. Sequenced: peripheral blood. The sequence was collected from a woman in her sixties with COVID-19, enrolled during active disease. The J gene is TRBJ2-7, the V gene TRBV30; D is unresolved. CDR3 bases: TGTGCCTGGAGTTCACGCCAGTGGCAGTACTTC. This sequence encodes CAWSSRQWQYF. Variable domain in full (rest from reference TRBV30 and TRBJ2-7): SQTIHQWPATLVQPVGSPLSLECTVEGTSNPNLYWYRQAAGRGLQLLFYSVGIGQISSEVPQNLSASRPQDRQFILSSKKLLLSDSGFYLCAWSSRQWQYFGPGTRLTVT.